Detailed here is one TCR beta chain. The antigen remains unidentified. The germline CDR1 and CDR2 sequences are LNHDA and SQIVND (reference sequence). This CDR3 is built from 15 residues. Trimming cost V 2 bases and J 2 bases, with 13 bases left between them. The source of the sample is a study of Graves' ophthalmopathy and Graves' hyperthyroidism. Every ophthalmopathy donor presented moderate-to-severe activity, CAS ≥3, NOSPECS ≥4 and duration under 3 months. Uncontrolled infections, pregnancy, lactation or other autoimmune diseases led to patient exclusion. The authors diagnosed from clinical symptoms, serum thyroxine, TRAb, thyroid ultrasound and orbital computed tomography. RNA transcripts provided the template for amplifying TCR beta CDR3 regions. First-round RT-PCR used HTBI primers; second-round multiplex PCR followed. From the multiplex PCR reads, TCRdb called clonotypes with MiXCR, one entry per CDR3 protein. The sample shows roughly 500,000 distinct CDR3 sequences, roughly 14% of them seen only once.

Overall study findings and caveats: For separating ophthalmopathy from stable hyperthyroidism, a 13-signature model gave 87.88% sensitivity and 65% to 82% specificity.

The source of this sequence is a woman in her 30s with Graves' ophthalmopathy. The chain carries TRBV19 and TRBJ2-7; D might be TRBD2 (6 bases). The material sequenced was blood. DNA for the CDR3: TGTGCCAGTAGTATACCGGGACTCCAAACCTACGAGCAGTACTTC. Amino acids: CASSIPGLQTYEQYF.